Below, 30 T cell receptor beta chains from the same sample are listed, as sequenced in a study of T cells after yellow fever vaccination (dated 2019 in TCRdb). The method behind the library was 5' RACE. The sample was run on an Illumina NovaSeq 6000. Through fastp at Q25 and MiXCR, TCRdb rebuilt clones from the public reads, retaining in-frame beta chains. Entries are consolidated by CDR3 protein sequence, retaining the most common genes and DNA. The table for this sample lists 300,000 to 400,000 distinct CDR3 sequences; approximately 13% of them were counted only once. The top ten hold approximately 3.4% of the sample. The treatment or condition label, as the study defines it: live attenuated yellow fever vaccine strain. The material was CD4+ T cells sorted from PBMCs, obtained 15 days after the yellow fever booster vaccination. The receptor source for this set is a man between 18 and 29 years old who received the YFV17D yellow fever vaccine.

This clonotype was seen many times. The chain joins TRBV7-2 to TRBJ2-7, with D tentatively TRBD1 or TRBD2 (5 bases each). Germline V lookup: CDR1 SGHTA, CDR2 FQGNSA. CDR3 length: 14 amino acids. V was cut by 4 bases and J by 6 bases, with 16 bases left in between. The CDR3 DNA reads TGTGCCAGCAGCTCGCACCCTATTGGGGGCGAGCAGTACTTC. It is translated as CASSSHPIGGEQYF.

This clonotype was seen a few times. The chain carries TRBV28 and TRBJ2-1; D is possibly TRBD1 or TRBD2 (6 bases each). The CDR3 contains 11 residues. Per the germline V gene, CDR1 is MDHEN and CDR2 is SYDVKM. The ends were cut back, 8 bases at V and 6 bases at J, with 8 bases in the middle. The CDR3: CASGGPNEQFF. The DNA for the CDR3 is TGTGCCAGCGGGGGGCCCAATGAGCAGTTCTTC.

The V and J genes are TRBV18 and TRBJ2-1, with 8 bases matching TRBD2. Germline V gives CDR1 KGHSH, CDR2 LQKENI. CDR3 length: 16 residues. The V segment lost 6 bases and the J segment 2 bases; nucleotides outside the gene matches: 9. The CDR3 sequence is CASSQISGATYNEQFF. The CDR3 DNA sequence: TGTGCCAGCTCGCAAATTAGCGGGGCTACCTACAATGAGCAGTTCTTC.

This clonotype was recorded a few times. The chain employs TRBV4-3 and TRBJ1-2; D is uncertain. This CDR3 has 15 amino acids. Germline CDR1 and CDR2: LGHNA and YSLEER. V lost 0 bases, J lost 3 bases, and 11 bases lay in between. For the CDR3, the DNA is TGCGCCAGCAGCCAAGAACGGCAGAGAGACTATGGCTACACCTTC. Amino acids: CASSQERQRDYGYTF.

V is TRBV6-2 or TRBV6-3 and J is TRBJ2-7, with D hard to call. CDR3 size: 12 residues. CDR1 MNHEY and CDR2 SVGEGT come from the germline V gene. V was cut by 5 bases and J by 9 bases, with 14 bases left in between. CDR3 sequence reads: CASSQDVDRQYV. The CDR3 region has the DNA TGTGCCAGCAGTCAAGACGTGGACCGGCAGTACGTC.

As regards this clonotype: At one end, the junction sequence differs from germline, possibly due to a read error. This chain connects TRBV6-5 to TRBJ1-1; D remains unclear. Germline-derived CDR1 and CDR2 are MNHEY and SVGAGI. The CDR3 has 12 amino acids. The CDR3 protein is CASSSSGTVAFF. The CDR3, as DNA: TGTGCCAGCAGTTCATCAGGCACTGTAGCTTTCTTT.

This chain joins TRBV5-4 and TRBJ1-1, with TRBD1 as a possible D gene (6 bases). This CDR3 region has 14 residues. Germline assignment: CDR1 SGHNT and CDR2 YYREEE (reference sequence). V lost 7 bases and J 4 bases, leaving 17 bases between the germline ends. In DNA, the CDR3 is TGTGCCAGCCGCCGGACAGATCGATCCACTGAAGCTTTCTTT. Translating it yields CASRRTDRSTEAFF.

The chain carries TRBV14 and TRBJ2-5; possibly TRBD2 for D (6 bases). V lost 4 bases and J 1 base, leaving 19 bases between the germline ends. This CDR3 region has 17 residues. CDR1 SGHDN and CDR2 FVKESK come from the germline V gene. The CDR3 DNA reads as TGTGCCAGCAGCCCAACTCCAGGCGGGACTTTCCAAGAGACCCAGTACTTC. Encoded protein: CASSPTPGGTFQETQYF. The whole variable domain, filled in from reference TRBV14 and TRBJ2-5, reads EAGVTQFPSHSVIEKGQTVTLRCDPISGHDNLYWYRRVMGKEIKFLLHFVKESKQDESGMPNNRFLAERTGGTYSTLKVQPAELEDSGVYFCASSPTPGGTFQETQYFGPGTRLLVL.

The rearrangement uses TRBV12-3 or TRBV12-4 and TRBJ2-3, with a weak D call TRBD2 (6 bases). V was trimmed by 6 bases and J by 2 bases, leaving 18 bases between them. CDR3 length equals 16 residues. The CDR3 here is CASRLTSSSHTDTQYF. CDR3 bases: TGTGCCAGCAGGCTGACTAGTTCCTCCCACACAGATACGCAGTATTTT.

This rearrangement joins TRBV6-5 to TRBJ1-6, with D uncertain. Deletions cut 7 bases from V and 7 bases from J, with 17 bases between. Germline assignment: CDR1 MNHEY and CDR2 SVGAGI. The CDR3 has 15 residues. The CDR3 reads CASTGWVVGNSPLHF. CDR3 in DNA: TGTGCCAGCACGGGGTGGGTCGTCGGGAATTCACCCCTCCACTTT.

There are a few counts of this clonotype. The V call is TRBV4-2, the J call TRBJ1-6, with TRBD1 as a possible D gene (5 bases). The germline V gene encodes CDR1 LGHNA and CDR2 YNFKEQ. The CDR3 is 17 amino acids. V was cut by 0 bases and J by 7 bases, with 16 bases left in between. The CDR3 coding sequence is TGTGCCAGCAGCCAAGATGAGGGGCAGGCAGGGAATTCACCCCTCCACTTT. Protein product: CASSQDEGQAGNSPLHF.

V is TRBV5-4 and J is TRBJ2-7; possibly TRBD2 for D (5 bases). Looked up from germline, CDR1 is SGHNT and CDR2 is YYREEE (reference sequence). The length of the CDR3 is 13 residues. Trimming stripped 1 base from V and 5 bases from J, with 10 bases between. CDR3 region: CASSLSGLNEQYV. CDR3 DNA: TGTGCCAGCAGCTTGTCGGGGTTGAACGAGCAGTACGTC.

The chain carries TRBV7-2 and TRBJ2-3; perhaps TRBD2 as D (7 bases). There are 13 residues in the CDR3. In germline, CDR1 is SGHTA, CDR2 FQGNSA. Trimming shortened V by 8 bases and J by 4 bases, and 13 bases separated the two germline ends. The CDR3 DNA is TGTGCCAGCCGGGGGGCTAGCCCAGATACGCAGTATTTT. Translating gives CASRGASPDTQYF.

This clonotype was counted at least ten times. This sequence joins TRBV2 and TRBJ2-4; TRBD1 is a possible D gene (6 bases). CDR3 length equals 15 residues. The V end was cut by 4 bases, the J end by 2 bases, with 12 bases between. Germline CDR1 SNHLY, CDR2 FYNNEI. CDR3 region: CASSARQVTKNIQYF. Here the CDR3 DNA reads TGTGCCAGCAGTGCTCGACAGGTCACCAAAAACATTCAGTACTTC.

A few counts support this clonotype. The chain carries TRBV5-1 and TRBJ2-3; D is ambiguous. V lost 1 base to trimming and J lost 2 bases, with 14 bases between them. Per the germline V gene, CDR1 is SGHRS and CDR2 is YFSETQ. This CDR3 has 16 amino acids. The DNA of the CDR3 is TGCGCCAGCAGCTTGCGGTTGGCAGCTAACACAGATACGCAGTATTTT. Residues: CASSLRLAANTDTQYF.

This clonotype was seen ten or more times. The V call is TRBV7-9, the J call TRBJ1-1; the D gene is possibly TRBD1 (6 bases). This CDR3 is 15 amino acids long. Germline assignment: CDR1 SEHNR and CDR2 FQNEAQ (reference sequence). The V and J ends lost 6 bases and 6 bases respectively, with 20 bases between them. This CDR3 reads CASSLRGGRSSEAFF. The CDR3, as DNA: TGTGCCAGCAGTCTAAGGGGGGGAAGGAGCTCTGAAGCTTTCTTT. Together with reference TRBV7-9 and TRBJ1-1, the CDR3 gives the full variable domain: DTGVSQNPRHKITKRGQNVTFRCDPISEHNRLYWYRQTLGQGPEFLTYFQNEAQLEKSRLLSDRFSAERPKGSFSTLEIQRTEQGDSAMYLCASSLRGGRSSEAFFGQGTRLTVV.

This clonotype was observed a handful of times. The CDR3 DNA is TGCAGTGCTAGGAGGGGCGCAGATACGCAGTATTTT. It codes for CSARRGADTQYF. The V gene is TRBV20-1, the J gene TRBJ2-3; D may match TRBD1 or TRBD2 (5 bases each). The CDR3 has 12 amino acids. V dropped 3 bases and J dropped 4 bases, with 8 bases sitting between them. Germline values: CDR1 DFQATT, CDR2 SNEGSKA (reference sequence).

CDR3 nucleotides: TGTGCCAGCAGCTTAAGGGTTAGCGGGGGGGGCTTGGGGCAGTATTTT. This gives the protein CASSLRVSGGGLGQYF. This chain joins TRBV7-2 and TRBJ2-3; 11 bases are a match to TRBD2. Looked up from germline, CDR1 is SGHTA and CDR2 is FQGNSA. The CDR3 spans 16 residues. J was trimmed by 11 bases and V by 2 bases; bases with no gene match: 12.

The J gene is TRBJ2-7, the V gene TRBV20-1; no clear D gene. Looked up from germline, CDR1 is DFQATT and CDR2 is SNEGSKA (reference sequence). The CDR3 is 14 residues long. V lost 3 bases to trimming and J lost 0 bases, with 12 bases between them. CDR3 nucleotides: TGCAGTGCTAGGGCCCCTTATCTCTCCTACGAGCAGTACTTC. As protein: CSARAPYLSYEQYF.

This clonotype was found many times. This rearrangement joins TRBV7-2 to TRBJ1-4; D not certain. V lost 7 bases and J 3 bases, leaving 15 bases between the germline ends. This CDR3 region has 15 residues. Germline CDR1 reads SGHTA; CDR2 reads FQGNSA. In DNA form, the CDR3 reads TGTGCCAGCACCTTGGGCCGGCGTGCTAATGAAAAACTGTTTTTT. Its protein product is CASTLGRRANEKLFF.

This clonotype was seen a handful of times. The V and J genes are TRBV20-1 and TRBJ2-5; 12 bases agree with TRBD2. This CDR3 contains 15 residues. The J segment lost 6 bases and the V segment lost 5 bases, leaving 10 bases of the junction unmatched. The germline V gene has CDR1 DFQATT and CDR2 SNEGSKA (reference sequence). The chain's CDR3 is CSALPSGGAWKTQYF. In DNA form, the CDR3 reads TGCAGTGCTCTCCCTAGCGGGGGGGCTTGGAAGACCCAGTACTTC.

The chain joins TRBV10-1 to TRBJ2-7; TRBD2 aligns across 7 bases. This CDR3 contains 15 residues. CDR1 is WNHNN, CDR2 SYGVQD, per germline (reference sequence). The ends lost 2 bases at V and 1 base at J; junction bases unmatched: 5. For the CDR3, the DNA is TGCGCCAGCAGTGAGACCCTCGGGGGGTCCTACGAGCAGTACTTC. Its protein is CASSETLGGSYEQYF.

CDR3 coding DNA: TGTGCCAGCAGCGTAGGAACAGGGGGAGACACTGAAGCTTTCTTT. It is translated as CASSVGTGGDTEAFF. The genes are TRBV9 and TRBJ1-1; 8 bases map to TRBD1. There are 15 residues in the CDR3. In germline, CDR1 is SGDLS, CDR2 YYNGEE. The J segment lost 3 bases and the V segment lost 0 bases, leaving 4 bases of the junction unmatched.

The genes are TRBV6-4 and TRBJ2-1; possibly TRBD1 for D (5 bases). The CDR3 runs 14 residues. The germline gives CDR1 MRHNA, CDR2 SNTAGT. Trimming took off 6 bases at V and 8 bases at J, with 17 bases between the two ends. The DNA of the CDR3 is TGTGCCAGCAGAGCCCAGGGTACGACGCATGAGCAGTTCTTC. This translates into CASRAQGTTHEQFF.

This clonotype has just a few counts. This chain joins TRBV14 and TRBJ2-4; a weak D match, TRBD1 (6 bases). The CDR3 runs to 14 residues. The V end was cut by 5 bases, the J end by 4 bases, with 12 bases between. The germline CDR1 and CDR2 sequences are SGHDN and FVKESK. This CDR3 is CASSDLGAKNIQYF. CDR3 nucleotides: TGTGCCAGCAGCGACCTGGGGGCTAAAAACATTCAGTACTTC.

The chain employs TRBV7-9 and TRBJ2-2, with TRBD1 matching 7 bases. The germline CDR1 and CDR2 sequences are SEHNR and FQNEAQ (reference sequence). The CDR3 spans 17 residues. Unmatched junction bases numbered 9, after V lost 5 bases and J lost 0 bases. The CDR3 DNA is TGTGCCAGCAGCCCGTCAGGGGGTCTCGCGAACACCGGGGAGCTGTTTTTT. Amino acids: CASSPSGGLANTGELFF.

This clonotype was picked up a small number of times. The gene calls are TRBV5-5 and TRBJ1-1, with no clear D. V was trimmed by 0 bases and J by 4 bases, leaving 4 bases between them. The germline CDR1 and CDR2 sequences are SGHKS and YYEKEE (reference sequence). There are 12 residues in the CDR3. CDR3 DNA: TGTGCCAGCAGCTTGGAGGTCACTGAAGCTTTCTTT. Encoded protein: CASSLEVTEAFF.

This clonotype was seen a handful of times. The chain carries TRBV20-1 and TRBJ2-5, with TRBD2 matching over 8 bases. This CDR3 comprises 15 residues. With 0 bases clipped from V and 1 base from J, the junction kept 4 bases outside the gene matches. CDR1 and CDR2 (germline): DFQATT, SNEGSKA (reference sequence). This CDR3 reads CSAREVAGFQETQYF. For the CDR3, the DNA is TGCAGTGCTAGAGAGGTAGCGGGGTTCCAAGAGACCCAGTACTTC.

This clonotype was counted only a few times. The CDR3 spells CASSKPGLAVQETQYF. The CDR3 nucleotides read TGTGCCAGCAGCAAACCGGGACTAGCGGTCCAAGAGACCCAGTACTTC. The chain couples TRBV7-2 to TRBJ2-5, with 11 bases identical to TRBD2. The germline CDR1 and CDR2 sequences are SGHTA and FQGNSA. This CDR3 contains 16 residues. J gave up 1 base and V 5 bases, and 6 bases lay outside the gene matches.

This chain joins TRBV7-6 and TRBJ2-1; the D gene is possibly TRBD1 (5 bases). Germline loops: CDR1 SGHVS, CDR2 FNYEAQ. V dropped 0 bases and J dropped 1 base, with 10 bases sitting between them. The CDR3 is 16 amino acids. CDR3 bases: TGTGCCAGCAGCTTAGCTGGACACGAATCCTACAATGAGCAGTTCTTC. Translating it yields CASSLAGHESYNEQFF. The full variable domain, its missing parts supplied by reference TRBV7-6 and TRBJ2-1, is GAGVSQSPRYKVTKRGQDVALRCDPISGHVSLYWYRQALGQGPEFLTYFNYEAQQDKSGLPNDRFSAERPEGSISTLTIQRTEQRDSAMYRCASSLAGHESYNEQFFGPGTRLTVL.